The 15 T cell receptor beta chains reported below all come from one sample, sequenced in a study of shared clonotypes between healthy human individuals. Data came from immunoSEQ multiplex PCR; TCRdb stores just in-frame clones and leaves some out. In the table there are over 1.5 million clones, 95% to 99% of which are singletons. Source material: naive CD4+ T cells sorted from blood. Indicated subset: CD45RA+ positively selected. Receptor source: a man aged 30 to 39 in good health.

The chain couples TRBV5-1 to TRBJ2-5; D is possibly TRBD1 or TRBD2 (5 bases each). The germline gives CDR1 SGHRS, CDR2 YFSETQ. With 2 bases removed from V and 3 bases from J, the gap between germline ends came to 14 bases. There are 15 residues in the CDR3. CDR3 sequence reads: CASSLEGRNEETQYF. CDR3 DNA: TGCGCCAGCAGCTTAGAGGGGCGGAACGAAGAGACCCAGTACTTC.

The chain links TRBV5-1 to TRBJ2-2; D ambiguous. V lost 5 bases, J lost 2 bases, and 13 bases lay in between. The CDR3 sequence is 15 residues long. Germline V lookup: CDR1 SGHRS, CDR2 YFSETQ. In DNA, the CDR3 is TGCGCCAGCAGTTCCCGGGCCACTAACACCGGGGAGCTGTTTTTT. Its translation: CASSSRATNTGELFF.

The rearrangement links TRBV14 to TRBJ1-4; 8 positions match TRBD1. Germline V gene sequence: CDR1 SGHDN, CDR2 FVKESK. The CDR3 is 15 residues long. With 4 bases clipped from V and 7 bases from J, the junction kept 8 bases outside the gene matches. The CDR3 nucleotides read TGTGCCAGCAGCCTAACGACAGGGGCCTTTGAAAAACTGTTTTTT. It is translated as CASSLTTGAFEKLFF. The complete variable domain, with remaining parts taken from reference TRBV14 and TRBJ1-4, reads EAGVTQFPSHSVIEKGQTVTLRCDPISGHDNLYWYRRVMGKEIKFLLHFVKESKQDESGMPNNRFLAERTGGTYSTLKVQPAELEDSGVYFCASSLTTGAFEKLFFGSGTQLSVL.

The chain is built from TRBV5-1 and TRBJ1-4; 8 bases align to TRBD1. The CDR3 covers 16 residues. Germline V CDR1 and CDR2: SGHRS, YFSETQ. The trim removed 4 bases at V and 8 bases at J, leaving 13 bases unmatched. For the CDR3, the DNA is TGCGCCAGCAGCCCAGGCGGAGGACAGGGTGGAGAAAAACTGTTTTTT. Its translation: CASSPGGGQGGEKLFF.

The rearrangement uses TRBV21-1 and TRBJ2-5; the D call in the table, TRBD1, was not verified against the DNA. TRBV21-1 is assigned pseudogene status. CDR3 length equals 18 residues. The CDR3 DNA sequence: TGTGCCAGCAGCAATCCGACAGTTGTAGGACGCACGCGGGAGACCCAGTACTTC. Amino acid sequence: CASSNPTVVGRTRETQYF.

In its sample, this clone was seen once. The chain links TRBV19 to TRBJ1-3; D is undetermined. The V gene's germline CDR1 is LNHDA and CDR2 SQIVND (reference sequence). The CDR3 loop spans 15 amino acids. Deletions cut 3 bases from V and 0 bases from J, with 9 bases between. CDR3 amino acids: CASSIGRTSGNTIYF. The CDR3 DNA follows: TGTGCCAGTAGTATCGGGCGGACCTCTGGAAACACCATATATTTT.

This clone was detected once. The chain recombines TRBV2 with TRBJ1-1; D gene unclear. V lost 5 bases and J 7 bases, leaving 29 bases between the germline ends. CDR1 is SNHLY, CDR2 FYNNEI, per germline. The CDR3 totals 18 residues. The DNA of the CDR3 is TGTGCCAGCAGTACACAGAGGCAAACGTGGGGTATTAGGGATGAAGCTTTCTTT. Its protein product is CASSTQRQTWGIRDEAFF.

The rearrangement links TRBV7-2 to TRBJ1-5, with TRBD1 matching over 11 bases. From germline, CDR1 is SGHTA and CDR2 FQGNSA. Trimming at V came to 4 bases and at J to 2 bases, leaving 7 bases not matched to a gene. The CDR3 spans 17 residues. CDR3 amino acids: CASSWRDRGNGNQPQHF. The DNA of the CDR3 is TGTGCCAGCAGCTGGCGGGACAGGGGGAACGGCAATCAGCCCCAGCATTTT.

This CDR3 reads CATSPGSYSYNEQFF. The CDR3 DNA follows: TGTGCCACCTCCCCAGGGTCCTACTCCTACAATGAGCAGTTCTTC. This sequence joins TRBV28 and TRBJ2-1; D might be TRBD1 (5 bases). This CDR3 is built from 15 residues. The V gene lost 10 bases and the J gene lost 0 bases, with 16 bases spanning the gap. From germline, CDR1 is MDHEN and CDR2 SYDVKM.

This clone has just one count. The chain joins TRBV11-2 to TRBJ2-7; 9 nucleotides agree with TRBD1. V lost 6 bases, J lost 3 bases, and 12 bases stayed unmatched. Germline loops: CDR1 SGHAT, CDR2 FQNNGV. The CDR3 spans 16 residues. This CDR3 is CASSEGQGQGLYEQYF. The CDR3, as DNA: TGTGCCAGCAGTGAGGGACAGGGACAGGGCCTCTACGAGCAGTACTTC.

This rearrangement joins TRBV19 to TRBJ2-7; 7 positions agree with TRBD2. Germline assignment: CDR1 LNHDA and CDR2 SQIVND (reference sequence). The CDR3 contains 16 residues. J gave up 1 base and V 3 bases, and 9 bases lay outside the gene matches. The CDR3 sequence: CASSILVGGPSYEQYF. The CDR3 nucleotides read TGTGCCAGTAGTATTCTTGTGGGAGGGCCGTCCTACGAGCAGTACTTC.

The chain couples TRBV27 to TRBJ1-5, with 7 nucleotides matching TRBD1. Germline trimming cut 1 base from V and 5 bases from J; bases unmatched to any gene: 5. Germline lookup yields CDR1 MNHEY and CDR2 SMNVEV (reference sequence). The CDR3 consists of 15 residues. Here the CDR3 DNA reads TGTGCCAGCAGTTTATTGTCCAGGGGGGATCAGCCCCAGCATTTT. Its protein is CASSLLSRGDQPQHF.

The rearrangement links TRBV6-1 to TRBJ1-2, with a weak D call TRBD1 (6 bases). V lost 6 bases and J 0 bases, leaving 11 bases between the germline ends. The CDR3 totals 14 residues. Germline CDR1 is MNHNS and CDR2 is SASEGT. The CDR3 spells CASRTGQTNYGYTF. In DNA, the CDR3 is TGTGCCAGCAGGACCGGACAGACTAACTATGGCTACACCTTC.

V is TRBV7-9 and J is TRBJ2-1, with D unresolved. Germline CDR1 and CDR2: SEHNR and FQNEAQ (reference sequence). Trimming pared 4 bases from V and 2 bases from J, leaving 3 bases between. CDR3 size: 12 residues. The CDR3 is CASSWTYNEQFF. The DNA of the CDR3 is TGTGCCAGCAGCTGGACCTACAATGAGCAGTTCTTC.

V and J are TRBV6-5 and TRBJ1-2; D is perhaps TRBD1 (6 bases). The germline CDR1 and CDR2 sequences are MNHEY and SVGAGI. CDR3 length: 15 residues. V lost 6 bases and J lost 1, with 15 bases in between. In DNA form, the CDR3 reads TGTGCCAGCAGCGCCACCGCCAGGGGTAACTATGGCTACACCTTC. Amino acids: CASSATARGNYGYTF.